The present TCR beta chain was sequenced within a study of T cell responses to AZD1222 COVID-19 vaccine. Study-level results: The number of AZD1222 recipients seropositive at baseline was only 5 to 7.

The data were produced by immunoSEQ multiplex PCR, yet TCRdb's version contains in-frame clones alone and is incomplete. The table has under 200,000 clones, roughly 92% seen once. In the case of this clone: Its antigen is unidentified.

Specimen: peripheral blood, collected on day 0 of AZD1222 vaccination. The source of this sequence is an adult in good health.

CDR3 in DNA: TGTGCCAGTAGTATAGACCGGGACAACTGGAGTCAGTACTTC. Translating gives CASSIDRDNWSQYF. The chain employs TRBV19 and TRBJ2-4; the D gene is possibly TRBD1 (6 bases). The germline CDR1 and CDR2 sequences are LNHDA and SQIVND (reference sequence). The CDR3 consists of 14 residues. Deletions cut 0 bases from V and 12 bases from J, with 15 bases between.